The 19 T cell receptor beta chains below come from one sample, sequenced in a study of OX40 agonist ivuxolimab in advanced cancers. Assay: immunoSEQ multiplex PCR; the TCRdb copy retains only in-frame clones and omits some. The data contain 25,000 to 30,000 clones, approximately 88% of them seen just once; the ten biggest clones take up around 17%. Sequencing used CD4+ or CD8+ T cells sorted from blood, obtained in a trial of the OX40 agonist ivuxolimab. Receptor source: an adult with an advanced solid tumor such as melanoma, head and neck, liver or kidney cancer.

This clone appeared a single time. The V gene is TRBV7-6, the J gene TRBJ2-1; perhaps TRBD2 as D (5 bases). This CDR3 is 11 amino acids long. Between the trimmed V and J ends, which lost 5 bases and 10 bases, there was a span of 9 bases. CDR1 SGHVS and CDR2 FNYEAQ come from the germline V gene. The CDR3 spells CASSTGSEQFF. Here the CDR3 DNA reads TGTGCCAGCAGCACGGGGAGCGAGCAGTTCTTC.

V and J are TRBV10-1 and TRBJ2-7, with 9 bases matching TRBD1. This CDR3 has 12 amino acids. V was clipped by 8 bases and J by 2 bases; unmatched bases: 1. CDR1 is WNHNN and CDR2 is SYGVQD in the germline V gene (reference sequence). CDR3 loop: CASGQGTYEQYF. The CDR3 DNA is TGCGCCAGCGGACAGGGGACCTACGAGCAGTACTTC.

The chain recombines TRBV27 with TRBJ2-5; maybe TRBD1 (6 bases). The germline V gene has CDR1 MNHEY and CDR2 SMNVEV (reference sequence). V was trimmed by 1 base and J by 5 bases, leaving 14 bases between them. This CDR3 has 15 residues. The CDR3 sequence: CASSLYRTVSETQYF. CDR3 coding DNA: TGTGCCAGCAGTTTATATAGGACAGTGTCGGAGACCCAGTACTTC.

The rearrangement uses TRBV2 and TRBJ2-2; perhaps TRBD2 as D (5 bases). The CDR3 has 14 residues. V lost 7 bases and J lost 0, with 9 bases in between. Germline values: CDR1 SNHLY, CDR2 FYNNEI. CDR3 region: CASIRGSNTGELFF. In DNA form, the CDR3 reads TGTGCCAGCATTCGGGGTTCGAACACCGGGGAGCTGTTTTTT.

This chain links TRBV28 with TRBJ2-7, with D possibly being TRBD1 (5 bases). The CDR3 has 13 amino acids. The ends were cut back, 3 bases at V and 5 bases at J, with 11 bases in the middle. Germline V gene data show CDR1 as MDHEN and CDR2 as SYDVKM. CDR3 protein: CASSFAGIHEQYF. The CDR3 bases are TGTGCCAGCAGTTTCGCAGGGATCCACGAGCAGTACTTC.

The rearrangement uses TRBV6-5 and TRBJ2-5; D tentatively reads TRBD1 or TRBD2 (5 bases each). The assigned J gene may be wrong: the sequence end matches TRBJ2-7 better. The CDR3 is 15 residues long. Per the germline V gene, CDR1 is MNHEY and CDR2 is SVGAGI. CDR3 DNA sequence: TGTGCCAGCAGTTACTCAGCAGGGAGCTCCTACGAGCAGTACTTC. This gives the protein CASSYSAGSSYEQYF.

The chain links TRBV7-9 to TRBJ1-3, with TRBD1 identical over 7 bases. V dropped 4 bases and J dropped 8; count of bases not matched to a gene: 5. The germline CDR1 and CDR2 sequences are SEHNR and FQNEAQ (reference sequence). This CDR3 has 13 amino acids. The CDR3 region has the DNA TGTGCCAGCAGCTCAAGACAGGGCGACACCATATATTTT. Translation gives CASSSRQGDTIYF.

This clone has a handful of counts. The rearrangement joins TRBV4-3 to TRBJ1-2, with D possibly being TRBD1 (5 bases). Trimming took off 0 bases at V and 2 bases at J, with 10 bases between the two ends. The CDR3 contains 15 residues. Germline V CDR1 and CDR2: LGHNA, YSLEER. The CDR3 protein is CASSQEVGENYGYTF. The CDR3 coding sequence is TGCGCCAGCAGCCAAGAGGTAGGGGAGAACTATGGCTACACCTTC.

The J gene is TRBJ1-4, the V gene TRBV5-5; D might be TRBD1 (5 bases). The ends were cut back, 4 bases at V and 8 bases at J, with 18 bases in the middle. The CDR3 loop spans 15 amino acids. Germline loops: CDR1 SGHKS, CDR2 YYEKEE (reference sequence). The CDR3 reads CASSPDTGLEEKLFF. The CDR3 DNA sequence: TGTGCCAGCAGCCCGGACACGGGACTAGAGGAAAAACTGTTTTTT.

V usage is TRBV28 and J usage is TRBJ1-6; the match to TRBD1 covers 7 bases. Germline V gene data show CDR1 as MDHEN and CDR2 as SYDVKM. The CDR3 sequence is 16 residues long. V shed 5 bases, J shed 0 bases, and the junction held 4 bases outside the gene matches. The CDR3 coding sequence is TGTGCCAGCAGTGCCAGGGACAGCTCCTATAATTCACCCCTCCACTTT. It is translated as CASSARDSSYNSPLHF.

V and J are TRBV4-2 and TRBJ1-6; D gene ambiguous. The germline gives CDR1 LGHNA, CDR2 YNFKEQ. The germline V and J ends were trimmed by 1 base and 7 bases, with 14 bases remaining between them. The CDR3 is 16 residues long. The DNA for the CDR3 is TGTGCCAGCAGCCAAGCTCTTCAGGAGCCGAATTCACCCCTCCACTTT. Translated: CASSQALQEPNSPLHF.

The V and J genes are TRBV20-1 and TRBJ1-1; D unresolved. Germline assignment: CDR1 DFQATT and CDR2 SNEGSKA (reference sequence). The V and J ends lost 0 bases and 8 bases respectively, with 4 bases between them. This CDR3 contains 10 residues. The CDR3: CSAREAEAFF. The CDR3 DNA reads as TGCAGTGCTAGAGAGGCAGAAGCTTTCTTT.

The chain couples TRBV15 to TRBJ2-2, with 7 bases lining up with TRBD2. There are 17 residues in the CDR3. V was clipped by 5 bases and J by 7 bases; unmatched bases: 16. Germline V CDR1 and CDR2: LNHNV, YYDKDF (reference sequence). CDR3 in DNA: TGTGCCACCAGCGGGTTCGGGGGACCGGGGGGTAGCGGGGAGCTGTTTTTT. Residues: CATSGFGGPGGSGELFF. Supplemented by reference TRBV15 and TRBJ2-2, the full variable domain reads DAMVIQNPRYQVTQFGKPVTLSCSQTLNHNVMYWYQQKSSQAPKLLFHYYDKDFNNEADTPDNFQSRRPNTSFCFLDIRSPGLGDTAMYLCATSGFGGPGGSGELFFGEGSRLTVL.

V and J are TRBV27 and TRBJ2-1; the D gene is possibly TRBD2 (5 bases). The germline V gene encodes CDR1 MNHEY and CDR2 SMNVEV (reference sequence). Trimming took off 2 bases at V and 2 bases at J, with 7 bases between the two ends. The length of the CDR3 is 14 residues. For the CDR3, the DNA is TGTGCCAGCAGTTTAGCGGGCCCCTACAATGAGCAGTTCTTC. Its translation is CASSLAGPYNEQFF.

This clone has a single count. The rearrangement joins TRBV9 to TRBJ2-7; 9 positions agree with TRBD1. CDR3 length equals 15 residues. The V segment lost 0 bases and the J segment 1 base; nucleotides outside the gene matches: 2. Looked up from germline, CDR1 is SGDLS and CDR2 is YYNGEE. CDR3 sequence: CASSVGGTGSYEQYF. The CDR3 DNA sequence: TGTGCCAGCAGCGTAGGCGGGACAGGGTCCTACGAGCAGTACTTC.

This clone was recorded once. The chain uses TRBV16 and TRBJ1-4; D is unclear. Germline-derived CDR1 and CDR2 are KGHSY and FQNENV. The CDR3 loop spans 16 amino acids. V lost 4 bases to trimming and J lost 6 bases, with 18 bases between them. CDR3 nucleotide sequence: TGTGCCAGCAGCCCCGAGGGTCGAGGTTTGGATGAAAAACTGTTTTTT. Translating it yields CASSPEGRGLDEKLFF.

The chain combines TRBV10-1 with TRBJ2-1, with D tentatively TRBD2 (5 bases). Germline loops: CDR1 WNHNN, CDR2 SYGVQD (reference sequence). The CDR3 length is 15 residues. Trimming pared 5 bases from V and 1 base from J, leaving 12 bases between. CDR3 DNA sequence: TGCGCCAGCAGTCCGGGATCTCAATCCTACAATGAGCAGTTCTTC. This translates into CASSPGSQSYNEQFF.

The chain has TRBV9 and TRBJ1-2; D is uncertain. Germline-derived CDR1 and CDR2 are SGDLS and YYNGEE. V lost 4 bases, J lost 0 bases, and 13 bases lay in between. The CDR3 loop spans 15 amino acids. CDR3 loop: CASSYGRLANYGYTF. The DNA of the CDR3 is TGTGCCAGCAGCTACGGACGGTTAGCTAACTATGGCTACACCTTC.

The genes are TRBV28 and TRBJ2-1; 11 nucleotides match TRBD2. The CDR3 has 16 residues. V dropped 2 bases and J dropped 3; count of bases not matched to a gene: 3. Germline CDR1 is MDHEN and CDR2 is SYDVKM. The CDR3 loop is CASSLLTSGVYNEQFF. In DNA form, the CDR3 reads TGTGCCAGCAGTTTACTGACTAGCGGGGTCTACAATGAGCAGTTCTTC.